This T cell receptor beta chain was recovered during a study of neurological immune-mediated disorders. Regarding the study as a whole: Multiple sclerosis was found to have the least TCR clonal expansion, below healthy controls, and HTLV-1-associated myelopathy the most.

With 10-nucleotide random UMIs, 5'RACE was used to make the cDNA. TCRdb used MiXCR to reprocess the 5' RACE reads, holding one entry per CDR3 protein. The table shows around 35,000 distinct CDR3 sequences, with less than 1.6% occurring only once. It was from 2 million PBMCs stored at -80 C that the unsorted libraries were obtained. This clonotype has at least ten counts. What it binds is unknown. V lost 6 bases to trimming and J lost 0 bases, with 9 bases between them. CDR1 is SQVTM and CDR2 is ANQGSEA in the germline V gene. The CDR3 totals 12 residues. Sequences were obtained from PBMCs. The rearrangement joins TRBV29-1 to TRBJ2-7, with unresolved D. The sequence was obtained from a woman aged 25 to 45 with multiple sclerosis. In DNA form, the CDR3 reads TGCAGCGTAGGTCGGAGCTCCTACGAGCAGTACTTC. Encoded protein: CSVGRSSYEQYF.